This T cell receptor (beta chain) was sequenced during a study of CD8 T cells in ankylosing spondylitis. In TCRdb, the 5' RACE reads were re-called with MiXCR into one record per CDR3 protein. The sample has approximately 42,000 distinct CDR3 sequences, approximately 11% seen once; the top ten hold around 1.4%. The CDR3 is made up of 16 amino acids. Germline V gives CDR1 MNHEY, CDR2 SMNVEV (reference sequence). J gave up 4 bases and V 4 bases, and 13 bases lay outside the gene matches. The sequence derives from a male donor with ankylosing spondylitis or in good health (not recorded which). Sequenced: blood, either unsorted or a sorted T cell fraction (not recorded which). The chain recombines TRBV27 with TRBJ2-7, with 7 bases matching TRBD1. Here the CDR3 DNA reads TGTGCCAGCAGTTCCCCCAGGGGGACGAGTTGGTACGAGCAGTACTTC. It encodes CASSSPRGTSWYEQYF.